These 21 T cell receptor beta chains were all obtained from the same sample, sequenced in a study of blood T cell repertoires in COVID-19. Only in-frame clones appear in the TCRdb table, and some are missing; sequencing was by immunoSEQ multiplex PCR. Of about 180,000 clones listed, approximately 81% are singletons. The sample taken for sequencing was peripheral blood. These receptors were collected from a woman aged 50 to 60 with COVID-19, enrolled during active disease.

The V gene is TRBV19, the J gene TRBJ2-2; a possible D gene is TRBD2 (6 bases). Germline lookup yields CDR1 LNHDA and CDR2 SQIVND (reference sequence). V lost 7 bases and J 1 base, leaving 16 bases between the germline ends. The CDR3 has 16 residues. Here the CDR3 reads CASTTTLALNTGELFF. CDR3 in DNA: TGTGCCAGTACCACGACCCTAGCGTTGAACACCGGGGAGCTGTTTTTT.

The V and J genes are TRBV6-5 and TRBJ2-1; D uncertain. The CDR3 sequence is 15 residues long. Germline values: CDR1 MNHEY, CDR2 SVGAGI. The V and J ends lost 1 base and 4 bases respectively, with 11 bases between them. CDR3: CASSYLSILYNEQFF. In nucleotides, the CDR3 is TGTGCCAGCAGTTACTTGTCTATCCTATACAATGAGCAGTTCTTC.

The V call is TRBV19, the J call TRBJ2-3, with TRBD1 matching over 7 bases. Germline V gene data show CDR1 as LNHDA and CDR2 as SQIVND (reference sequence). The length of the CDR3 is 15 residues. V shed 8 bases and J 11 bases; nucleotides not matched to a gene: 19. The CDR3 region has the DNA TGTGCCAGTGGGGGCCGACAGGGATCACATGAATGGCAGTATTTT. Translated: CASGGRQGSHEWQYF.

The rearrangement uses TRBV11-2 and TRBJ2-2, with 14 bases aligning to TRBD2. Germline assignment: CDR1 SGHAT and CDR2 FQNNGV. This CDR3 is 16 amino acids long. J lost 3 bases, V lost 3 bases, and 0 bases had no gene match. The chain's CDR3 is CASSLGLAGDTGELFF. CDR3 in DNA: TGTGCCAGCAGCTTGGGACTAGCGGGAGACACCGGGGAGCTGTTTTTT.

V and J are TRBV28 and TRBJ2-1, with D perhaps matching TRBD2 (7 bases). Trimming removed 2 bases from V and 2 bases from J, with 10 bases in between. This CDR3 is 15 amino acids long. Germline CDR1 and CDR2: MDHEN and SYDVKM. CDR3 loop: CASSLPGGPYNEQFF. CDR3 nucleotides: TGTGCCAGCAGTTTACCGGGGGGCCCCTACAATGAGCAGTTCTTC.

The chain uses TRBV7-3 and TRBJ2-2, with D possibly TRBD1 on 5 matching bases. The CDR3 contains 15 residues. With 1 base removed from V and 2 bases from J, the gap between germline ends came to 8 bases. Germline values: CDR1 SGHTA, CDR2 FQGTGA. CDR3 protein: CASSLIGANTGELFF. In DNA form, the CDR3 reads TGTGCCAGCAGCTTAATTGGGGCCAACACCGGGGAGCTGTTTTTT. Complete variable domain (other parts from reference TRBV7-3 and TRBJ2-2): GAGVSQTPSNKVTEKGKYVELRCDPISGHTALYWYRQSLGQGPEFLIYFQGTGAADDSGLPNDRFFAVRPEGSVSTLKIQRTERGDSAVYLCASSLIGANTGELFFGEGSRLTVL.

This rearrangement joins TRBV30 to TRBJ2-3; D is possibly TRBD1 (6 bases). V shed 2 bases and J shed 3 bases, with 9 bases lying between them. The CDR3 totals 13 residues. In germline, CDR1 is GTSNPN, CDR2 SVGIG (reference sequence). CDR3 coding DNA: TGTGCCTGGAGTTCAGGGGTTACAGATACGCAGTATTTT. Translation gives CAWSSGVTDTQYF.

The gene calls are TRBV9 and TRBJ1-5; D gene unclear. Trimming removed 1 base at V and 1 base at J, with 21 bases between. Germline loops: CDR1 SGDLS, CDR2 YYNGEE. This CDR3 is 19 amino acids long. CDR3 loop: CASSVQETPDGRSNQPQHF. The CDR3 DNA follows: TGTGCCAGCAGCGTACAAGAGACACCGGATGGTAGGAGCAATCAGCCCCAGCATTTT.

This chain uses TRBV5-5 with TRBJ1-1, with D tentatively TRBD1 (6 bases). This CDR3 region has 13 residues. From germline, CDR1 is SGHKS and CDR2 YYEKEE (reference sequence). V dropped 1 base and J dropped 11 bases, with 15 bases sitting between them. Written as DNA, the CDR3 is TGTGCCAGCAGCTTGCGGCAGGGGATCCAGGCTTTCTTT. Translating gives CASSLRQGIQAFF.

The chain carries TRBV6-7 and TRBJ2-7; tentative D call: TRBD1 (5 bases). TRBV6-7 is an ORF; its function is uncertain. V was shortened by 2 bases and J by 3 bases, with 17 bases between the two germline ends. CDR3 length: 16 amino acids. The CDR3 DNA reads as TGTGCCAGCAGTTACCCAGGGCCCCTAGGAGACTACGAGCAGTACTTC. Translating it yields CASSYPGPLGDYEQYF.

This rearrangement joins TRBV20-1 to TRBJ1-2; no clear D gene. CDR3 length equals 10 residues. Per germline, CDR1 DFQATT and CDR2 SNEGSKA (reference sequence). CDR3 sequence (DNA): TGCAGGGGTGGAGGATACGGCTACACCTTC. Protein product: CRGGGYGYTF.

A remark on this clone: The sample holds other DNA sequences that translate to the same CDR3. V gene TRBV5-1 combines with J gene TRBJ1-4, with D possibly TRBD1 on 5 matching bases. The CDR3 is made up of 15 amino acids. The ends were cut back, 0 bases at V and 3 bases at J, with 9 bases in the middle. Germline CDR1 is SGHRS and CDR2 is YFSETQ. As DNA, the CDR3 is TGCGCCAGCAGCTTGGGGCAGGGCCCTAATGAAAAACTGTTTTTT. As protein: CASSLGQGPNEKLFF.

This clone was detected once. This rearrangement joins TRBV19 to TRBJ2-7; 9 bases match TRBD1. The CDR3 length is 15 residues. Per germline, CDR1 LNHDA and CDR2 SQIVND (reference sequence). The ends lost 6 bases at V and 3 bases at J; junction bases unmatched: 9. The CDR3 coding sequence is TGTGCCAGTAGGGGACAGGGCCTACAGGACTACGAGCAGTACTTC. It codes for CASRGQGLQDYEQYF.

This clone turned up a few times. The chain combines TRBV6-5 with TRBJ2-5; D possibly corresponds to TRBD2 (6 bases). The CDR3 is made up of 12 amino acids. V gave up 6 bases and J gave up 1 base, with 6 bases separating them. The germline gives CDR1 MNHEY, CDR2 SVGAGI. The chain's CDR3 is CASRGGQETQYF. CDR3 bases: TGTGCCAGCAGGGGGGGCCAAGAGACCCAGTACTTC.

CDR3 amino acids: CASSENPTGGDGYTF. CDR3 nucleotides: TGTGCCAGCAGTGAAAATCCCACAGGGGGGGATGGCTACACCTTC. The V and J genes are TRBV2 and TRBJ1-2; 8 bases are shared with TRBD1. The CDR3 consists of 15 residues. The germline V gene encodes CDR1 SNHLY and CDR2 FYNNEI. V trimming: 2 bases; J trimming: 6 bases; junction bases outside the gene matches: 8.

The chain employs TRBV7-9 and TRBJ2-7, with TRBD1 identical over 9 bases. The germline gives CDR1 SEHNR, CDR2 FQNEAQ (reference sequence). The V segment lost 5 bases and the J segment 4 bases; nucleotides outside the gene matches: 12. This CDR3 has 16 residues. In DNA form, the CDR3 reads TGTGCCAGCAGCCCGCCCCAGGGACAGGGTTTGTACGAGCAGTACTTC. This encodes CASSPPQGQGLYEQYF.

The V and J genes are TRBV7-9 and TRBJ2-2, with 11 nucleotides matching TRBD1. CDR1 is SEHNR and CDR2 is FQNEAQ in the germline V gene (reference sequence). V shed 6 bases and J 7 bases; nucleotides not matched to a gene: 10. The CDR3 runs to 16 residues. CDR3 nucleotides: TGTGCCAGCAGTCGTTCCGGGACAGGGGGTAACGGGGAGCTGTTTTTT. As protein: CASSRSGTGGNGELFF.

The chain joins TRBV30 to TRBJ2-5; D is possibly TRBD1 (5 bases). Trimming pared 3 bases from V and 5 bases from J, leaving 16 bases between. This CDR3 has 14 residues. Germline V gene data show CDR1 as GTSNPN and CDR2 as SVGIG (reference sequence). DNA for the CDR3: TGTGCCTGGAGCTACAGGATAGGGGTGGAGACCCAGTACTTC. It specifies CAWSYRIGVETQYF.

This clone was recorded a few times. The gene calls are TRBV28 and TRBJ1-3; TRBD1 aligns across 8 bases. The CDR3 has 16 residues. The junction had 5 bases not matched to a gene; V was cut back by 4 bases and J by 0 bases. Germline CDR1 reads MDHEN; CDR2 reads SYDVKM. DNA of the CDR3: TGTGCCAGCAGTTCAGGACAGGGCTACTCTGGAAACACCATATATTTT. Translation gives CASSSGQGYSGNTIYF.

The chain uses TRBV3-1 (or the pseudogene TRBV3-2) and TRBJ2-5; TRBD2 matches 7 bases. The CDR3 has 13 amino acids. Germline V gene lookup returns CDR1 LGHDT and CDR2 YNNKEL (reference sequence). V lost 4 bases and J lost 5; bases outside the gene matches: 4. The CDR3 DNA follows: TGTGCCAGCAGCCGGAGCGGGGAGGAGACCCAGTACTTC. Translation gives CASSRSGEETQYF.

The chain employs TRBV7-6 and TRBJ2-2, with D possibly matching TRBD1 (5 bases). The CDR3 has 18 amino acids. The V end lost 3 bases, the J end lost 0 bases, and 17 bases lay between the germline ends. CDR1 is SGHVS and CDR2 is FNYEAQ in the germline V gene. The CDR3 bases are TGTGCCAGCAGCTTTAGGGGCCTAAATGACGCGAACACCGGGGAGCTGTTTTTT. It codes for CASSFRGLNDANTGELFF.